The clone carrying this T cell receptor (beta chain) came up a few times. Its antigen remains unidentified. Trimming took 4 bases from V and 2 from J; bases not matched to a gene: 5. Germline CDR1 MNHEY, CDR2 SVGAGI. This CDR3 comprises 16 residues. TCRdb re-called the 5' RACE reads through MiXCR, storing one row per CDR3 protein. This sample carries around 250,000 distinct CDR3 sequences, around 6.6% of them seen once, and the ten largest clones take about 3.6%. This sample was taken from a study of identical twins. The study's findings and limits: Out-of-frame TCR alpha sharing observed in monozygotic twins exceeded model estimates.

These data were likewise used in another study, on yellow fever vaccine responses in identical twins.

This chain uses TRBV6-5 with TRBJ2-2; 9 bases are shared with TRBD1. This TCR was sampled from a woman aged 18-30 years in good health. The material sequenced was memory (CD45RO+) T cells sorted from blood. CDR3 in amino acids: CASSSPGQGNTGELFF. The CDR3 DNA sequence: TGTGCCAGCAGTTCCCCGGGACAGGGCAACACCGGGGAGCTGTTTTTT.